Listed below are T cell receptor beta chains from one sample, sequenced in a study of beta chain features in type 1 diabetes. Libraries were prepared by immunoSEQ multiplex PCR; TCRdb keeps only in-frame clonotypes and omits some of them. Counted here are around 280,000 clones, about 15% occurring once; the ten biggest clones make up approximately 0.015%. Sequenced sample: naive CD4+ T cells from blood. These receptors were taken from a man younger than 35 with type 1 diabetes. The CDR3 runs from the conserved cysteine through the conserved F or W. D genes are given only for firm matches.

CASSLFQWGLASTEQYF | TRBD2 | TRBJ2-7 | TRBV28 | 17
CASIQRTSWSLSYEQYF | TRBD2 | TRBJ2-7 | TRBV2 | 17
CASSLGAGGGEQYF | NA | TRBJ2-7 | TRBV7-2 | 14
CASSGTAIQETQYF | TRBD1 | TRBJ2-5 | TRBV5-6 | 14
CASSQGQGAPDTQYF | TRBD1 | TRBJ2-3 | TRBV5-1 | 15
CASSFDRNTEAFF | NA | TRBJ1-1 | TRBV5-1 | 13
CASSPVQVTGDLGNTIYF | NA | TRBJ1-3 | TRBV18 | 18
CASSERLAGGAGETQYF | TRBD2 | TRBJ2-5 | TRBV6-1 | 17
CASSQDRGNQPQHF | NA | TRBJ1-5 | TRBV4-3 | 14
CASSRGDSYNEQFF | NA | TRBJ2-1 | TRBV9 | 14
CASSFRSEKLFF | NA | TRBJ1-4 | TRBV5-4 | 12
CASSIGRNYGYTF | NA | TRBJ1-2 | TRBV19 | 13
CASSLAPAGGPDEQFF | TRBD2 | TRBJ2-1 | TRBV5-1 | 16
CASSQTPAEMQETQYF | NA | TRBJ2-5 | TRBV7-8 | 16
CSPWMRSTAYEQYF | NA | NA | TRBV29-1 | 14
CASSPLGGSSEQYF | TRBD2 | TRBJ2-7 | TRBV14 | 14
CASRLAGGHEQYF | TRBD2 | TRBJ2-7 | TRBV5-1 | 13
CASMSGTGPYEQYF | TRBD1 | TRBJ2-7 | TRBV25-1 | 14
CASSSGQGADTQYF | TRBD1 | TRBJ2-3 | TRBV5-4 | 14
CASSLKPGTGELFF | NA | TRBJ2-2 | TRBV5-6 | 14
CASTLLGGGKGTQYF | NA | TRBJ2-5 | TRBV7-9 | 15
CASKSGQTNYGYTF | TRBD1 | TRBJ1-2 | TRBV9 | 14
CATSGLAASTDTQYF | TRBD2 | TRBJ2-3 | TRBV15 | 15
CASSYSLGRVNEQFF | TRBD2 | TRBJ2-1 | TRBV6-5 | 15
CASNRDMYAGELFF | NA | TRBJ2-2 | TRBV27 | 14
CASTNRDRGQETQYF | TRBD1 | TRBJ2-5 | TRBV28 | 15
CASSVHRGTSGELFF | TRBD1 | TRBJ2-2 | TRBV9 | 15
CASSIDGTGRPNQPQHF | TRBD1 | TRBJ1-5 | TRBV19 | 17
CAWSRGQSPRGYGYTF | NA | TRBJ1-2 | TRBV30 | 16
CASSLPGTSGGGNTGELFF | TRBD2 | TRBJ2-2 | TRBV4-2 | 19
CASSWDRAVAF | TRBD1 | TRBJ2-6 | TRBV6-5 | 11
CASSLAAADTQYF | NA | TRBJ2-3 | TRBV9 | 13